This T cell receptor beta chain was observed in a study of cytomegalovirus exposure and HLA in healthy donors. Findings and caveats of the study: The study flagged some 180 TCR beta chains as cytomegalovirus-associated. Rare TCR sequences predominated, though certain public TCRs were found in many donors. Cytomegalovirus status was reportedly diagnosed by the classifier with high sensitivity and specificity.

Clones were sequenced by immunoSEQ multiplex PCR, and TCRdb holds only the in-frame ones, with some missing. The table records roughly 150,000 clones, 70% to 90% of them present only once. This clone appeared a single time. Its specificity is not known. While the first cohort had around 700 subjects, the donors belonged to the separate validation cohort of over a hundred subjects. Germline loops: CDR1 GTSNPN, CDR2 SVGIG (reference sequence). This CDR3 contains 14 residues. V dropped 7 bases and J dropped 4; count of bases not matched to a gene: 13. The chain carries TRBV30 and TRBJ2-7; 7 nucleotides agree with TRBD1. Sequencing was carried out using PBMCs. This clonotype originated in a young woman in good health and CMV-seronegative. The CDR3 loop reads CALLPGTASYEQYF. In nucleotides, the CDR3 is TGTGCCTTACTTCCCGGGACAGCGTCATACGAGCAGTACTTC. The whole variable domain, filled in from reference TRBV30 and TRBJ2-7, reads SQTIHQWPATLVQPVGSPLSLECTVEGTSNPNLYWYRQAAGRGLQLLFYSVGIGQISSEVPQNLSASRPQDRQFILSSKKLLLSDSGFYLCALLPGTASYEQYFGPGTRLTVT.